One and the same sample provided the 13 T cell receptor beta chains below, sequenced in a study of CD8 T cells in Susac syndrome. With random hexamers, roughly 0.45 to 1 ug RNA was reverse transcribed. Each CDR3 protein gets one entry after TCRdb re-called the immunoSEQ multiplex PCR reads with MiXCR. The data contain about 180,000 distinct CDR3 sequences, roughly 94% of them singletons. Sequencing was carried out using CD4+ T cells from PBMCs. The receptors derive from a human donor with Susac syndrome.

The genes are TRBV29-1 and TRBJ1-4, with D possibly being TRBD1 (5 bases). Germline loops: CDR1 SQVTM, CDR2 ANQGSEA. The CDR3 has 14 residues. Trimming stripped 7 bases from V and 1 base from J, with 13 bases between. CDR3 coding DNA: TGCAGCGCCCGCGGGGCCGGAACTAATGAAAAACTGTTTTTT. It is translated as CSARGAGTNEKLFF.

The chain recombines TRBV12-3 or TRBV12-4 with TRBJ2-5; maybe TRBD1 (6 bases). V was trimmed by 9 bases and J by 1 base, leaving 15 bases between them. The CDR3 is 14 amino acids. CDR3 nucleotide sequence: TGTGCCAGTCGGTCTAGGACAGTCCAAGAGACCCAGTACTTC. Its protein is CASRSRTVQETQYF.

The chain employs TRBV20-1 and TRBJ2-1, with 7 bases lining up with TRBD1. This CDR3 region has 14 residues. V lost 8 bases and J lost 0; bases outside the gene matches: 7. In germline, CDR1 is DFQATT, CDR2 SNEGSKA (reference sequence). The CDR3 region has the DNA TGCAGTTGGGACAGAGGAGTCTCCTACAATGAGCAGTTCTTC. Protein sequence: CSWDRGVSYNEQFF.

The rearrangement uses TRBV28 and TRBJ2-3; 12 bases match TRBD2. Germline V CDR1 and CDR2: MDHEN, SYDVKM. V lost 5 bases and J lost 0; bases outside the gene matches: 6. There are 17 residues in the CDR3. CDR3 DNA sequence: TGTGCCAGCAGTACGTGGACTAGCGGGGCCAGCACAGATACGCAGTATTTT. This sequence encodes CASSTWTSGASTDTQYF.

The V and J genes are TRBV3-1 and TRBJ1-1; D is perhaps TRBD1 (5 bases). The CDR3 length is 12 residues. Germline values: CDR1 LGHDT, CDR2 YNNKEL (reference sequence). Trimming took 10 bases from V and 5 from J, leaving 14 bases between them. The CDR3 DNA sequence: TGTGCCACGCGGCAGGGCTTTACTGAAGCTTTCTTT. This translates into CATRQGFTEAFF. The whole variable domain, remainder taken from reference TRBV3-1 and TRBJ1-1, is DTAVSQTPKYLVTQMGNDKSIKCEQNLGHDTMYWYKQDSKKFLKIMFSYNNKELIINETVPNRFSPKSPDKAHLNLHINSLELGDSAVYFCATRQGFTEAFFGQGTRLTVV.

This chain joins TRBV6-6 and TRBJ1-3; D is undetermined. Germline loops: CDR1 MNHNY, CDR2 SVGAGI (reference sequence). Between the trimmed V and J ends, which lost 2 bases and 4 bases, there was a span of 9 bases. This CDR3 contains 14 residues. The CDR3 nucleotides are TGTGCCAGCAGTTACGTCCCGGGAGGAAACACCATATATTTT. Its translation: CASSYVPGGNTIYF.

This chain connects TRBV29-1 to TRBJ1-2; D is perhaps TRBD1 (5 bases). V lost 3 bases and J 2 bases, leaving 19 bases between the germline ends. This CDR3 has 16 residues. CDR1 is SQVTM and CDR2 is ANQGSEA in the germline V gene. DNA for the CDR3: TGCAGCGTTGACCGGGACGAGAGAAGAGGAAACTATGGCTACACCTTC. It specifies CSVDRDERRGNYGYTF.

The chain uses TRBV12-3 or TRBV12-4 and TRBJ2-5; D is perhaps TRBD2 (5 bases). V lost 8 bases to trimming and J lost 4 bases, with 11 bases between them. This CDR3 region has 12 residues. The CDR3 sequence is CASRRGIETQYF. In DNA, the CDR3 is TGTGCCAGCCGCCGGGGTATAGAGACCCAGTACTTC.

The chain links TRBV28 to TRBJ2-5, with 7 bases aligning to TRBD2. Germline CDR1 and CDR2: MDHEN and SYDVKM. Trimming removed 5 bases from V and 6 bases from J; junction bases left unmatched: 9. The CDR3 length is 14 residues. Here the CDR3 reads CASSEGLSKKTQYF. The CDR3 DNA sequence: TGTGCCAGCAGTGAGGGACTAAGTAAAAAGACCCAGTACTTC. Combining the CDR3 with reference TRBV28 and TRBJ2-5 gives the whole variable domain DVKVTQSSRYLVKRTGEKVFLECVQDMDHENMFWYRQDPGLGLRLIYFSYDVKMKEKGDIPEGYSVSREKKERFSLILESASTNQTSMYLCASSEGLSKKTQYFGPGTRLLVL.

V usage is TRBV20-1 and J usage is TRBJ1-2, with D hard to call. Trimming stripped 3 bases from V and 2 bases from J, with 10 bases between. The CDR3 length is 13 residues. The germline CDR1 and CDR2 sequences are DFQATT and SNEGSKA (reference sequence). CDR3: CSASGTRNYGYTF. CDR3 nucleotide sequence: TGCAGTGCTAGTGGCACGAGGAACTATGGCTACACCTTC.

The chain combines TRBV9 with TRBJ2-2; 13 positions agree with TRBD2. Germline trimming cut 0 bases from V and 0 bases from J; bases unmatched to any gene: 2. The CDR3 spans 18 residues. Per germline, CDR1 SGDLS and CDR2 YYNGEE. The CDR3 DNA sequence: TGTGCCAGCAGCGTAGAGGGGACTAGCGGGGCGAACACCGGGGAGCTGTTTTTT. Encoded protein: CASSVEGTSGANTGELFF.

This clonotype was recorded only once. The J gene is TRBJ2-7, the V gene TRBV12-3 or TRBV12-4; D may be TRBD2 (5 bases). CDR3 length: 14 residues. V was trimmed by 6 bases and J by 3 bases, leaving 15 bases between them. CDR3 DNA: TGTGCCAGCAGCCTAGCCGGGATGGGCTACGAGCAGTACTTC. It translates to CASSLAGMGYEQYF.

The V and J genes are TRBV4-1 and TRBJ2-1; D is unresolved. Per germline, CDR1 MGHRA and CDR2 YSYEKL. CDR3 length: 14 amino acids. With 1 base removed from V and 7 bases from J, the gap between germline ends came to 11 bases. This chain's CDR3 is CASSQVGSRNEQFF. The DNA for the CDR3 is TGCGCCAGCAGCCAAGTGGGTAGTAGGAATGAGCAGTTCTTC.